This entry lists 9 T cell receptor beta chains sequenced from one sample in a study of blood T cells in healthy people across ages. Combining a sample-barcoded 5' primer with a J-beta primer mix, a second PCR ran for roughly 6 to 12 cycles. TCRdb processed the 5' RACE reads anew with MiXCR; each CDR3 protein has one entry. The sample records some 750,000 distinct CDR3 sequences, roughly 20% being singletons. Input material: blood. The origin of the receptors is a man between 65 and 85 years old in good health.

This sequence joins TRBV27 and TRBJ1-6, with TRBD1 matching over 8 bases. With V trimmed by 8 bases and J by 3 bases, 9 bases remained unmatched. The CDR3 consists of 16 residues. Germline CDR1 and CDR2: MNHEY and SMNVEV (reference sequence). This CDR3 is CASRGTGWNYNSPLHF. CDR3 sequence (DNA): TGTGCCAGCCGAGGGACAGGTTGGAACTATAATTCACCCCTCCACTTT.

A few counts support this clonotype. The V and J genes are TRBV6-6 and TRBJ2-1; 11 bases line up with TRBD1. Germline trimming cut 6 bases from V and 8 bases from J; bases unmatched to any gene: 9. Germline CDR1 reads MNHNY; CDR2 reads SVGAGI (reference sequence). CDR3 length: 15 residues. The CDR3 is CASRRTGGFVDEQFF. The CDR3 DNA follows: TGTGCCAGCAGGAGGACAGGGGGCTTTGTCGATGAGCAGTTCTTC.

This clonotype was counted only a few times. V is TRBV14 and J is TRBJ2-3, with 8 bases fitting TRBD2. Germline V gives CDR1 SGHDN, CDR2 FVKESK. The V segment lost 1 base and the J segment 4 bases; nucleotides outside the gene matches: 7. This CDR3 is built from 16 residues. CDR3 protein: CASSQGGAGVADTQYF. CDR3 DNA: TGTGCCAGCAGCCAAGGGGGAGCGGGAGTAGCAGATACGCAGTATTTT.

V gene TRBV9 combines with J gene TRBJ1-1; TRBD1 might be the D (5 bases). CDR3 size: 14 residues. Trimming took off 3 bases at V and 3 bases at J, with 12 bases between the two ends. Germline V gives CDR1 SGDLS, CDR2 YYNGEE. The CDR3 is CASSDGGLDTEAFF. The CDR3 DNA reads TGTGCCAGCAGCGACGGGGGATTGGACACTGAAGCTTTCTTT.

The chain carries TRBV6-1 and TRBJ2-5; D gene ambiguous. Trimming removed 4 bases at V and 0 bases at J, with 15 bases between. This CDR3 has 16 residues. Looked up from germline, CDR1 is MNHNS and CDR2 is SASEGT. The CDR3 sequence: CASSALWKGYQETQYF. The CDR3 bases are TGTGCCAGCAGTGCCCTATGGAAGGGCTACCAAGAGACCCAGTACTTC.

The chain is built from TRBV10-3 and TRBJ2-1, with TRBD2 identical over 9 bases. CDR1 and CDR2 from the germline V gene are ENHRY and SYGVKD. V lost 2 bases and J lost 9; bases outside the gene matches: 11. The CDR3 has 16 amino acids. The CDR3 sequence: CAISERLAGESGEQFF. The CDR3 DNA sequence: TGTGCCATCAGTGAGCGGTTAGCGGGAGAATCTGGTGAGCAGTTCTTC.

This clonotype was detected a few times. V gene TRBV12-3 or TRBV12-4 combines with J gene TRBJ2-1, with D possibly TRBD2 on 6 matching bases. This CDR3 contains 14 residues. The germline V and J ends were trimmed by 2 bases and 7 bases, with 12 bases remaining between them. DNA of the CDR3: TGTGCCAGCAGTTTAATCCAGGAGGGAAATGAGCAGTTCTTC. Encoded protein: CASSLIQEGNEQFF.

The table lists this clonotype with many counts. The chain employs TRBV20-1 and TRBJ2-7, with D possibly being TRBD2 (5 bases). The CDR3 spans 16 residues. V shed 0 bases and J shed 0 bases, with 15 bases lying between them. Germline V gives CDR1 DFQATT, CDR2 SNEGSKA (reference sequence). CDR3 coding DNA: TGCAGTGCTAGAGAGCACAACGACTACGCCTCCTACGAGCAGTACTTC. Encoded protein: CSAREHNDYASYEQYF.

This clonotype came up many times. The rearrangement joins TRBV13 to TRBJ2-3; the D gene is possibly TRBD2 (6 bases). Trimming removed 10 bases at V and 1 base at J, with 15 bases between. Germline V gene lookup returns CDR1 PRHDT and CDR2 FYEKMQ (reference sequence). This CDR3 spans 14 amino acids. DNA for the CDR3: TGTGCCACCTACCGCGGGGCGGGCACAGATACGCAGTATTTT. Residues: CATYRGAGTDTQYF.